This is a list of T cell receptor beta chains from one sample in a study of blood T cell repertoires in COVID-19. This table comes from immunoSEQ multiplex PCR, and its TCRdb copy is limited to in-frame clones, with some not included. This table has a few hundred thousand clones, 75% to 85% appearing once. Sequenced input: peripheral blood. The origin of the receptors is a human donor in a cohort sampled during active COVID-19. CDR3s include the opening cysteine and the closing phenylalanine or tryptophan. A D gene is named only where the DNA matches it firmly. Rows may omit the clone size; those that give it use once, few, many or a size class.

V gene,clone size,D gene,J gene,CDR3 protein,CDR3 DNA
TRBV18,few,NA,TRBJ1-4,CASSATDSNEKLFF,TGTGCCAGCTCAGCGACTGACAGTAATGAAAAACTGTTTTTT
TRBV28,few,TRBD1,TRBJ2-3,CATYGSGGIDTQYF,TGTGCCACTTACGGGTCAGGGGGTATAGATACGCAGTATTTT
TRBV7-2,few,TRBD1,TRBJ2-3,CASSDRDRVTDTQYF,TGTGCCAGCAGCGACCGGGACAGGGTCACAGATACGCAGTATTTT
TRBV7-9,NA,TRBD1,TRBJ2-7,CASSSGQDRSYEQYF,TGTGCCAGCAGCTCAGGACAGGATCGCTCCTACGAGCAGTACTTC
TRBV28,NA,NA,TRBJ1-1,CASSLGGLGGTEAFF,TGTGCCAGCAGTTTAGGGGGCCTGGGCGGCACTGAAGCTTTCTTT
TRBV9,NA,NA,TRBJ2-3,CASSVSDRDTQYF,TGTGCCAGCAGCGTATCCGATCGGGATACGCAGTATTTT
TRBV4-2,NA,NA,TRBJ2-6,CASSYQGGTGANVLTF,TGTGCCAGCAGCTATCAGGGGGGTACTGGGGCCAACGTCCTGACTTTC
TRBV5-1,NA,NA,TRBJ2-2,CASSLYRPSSEELFF,TGCGCCAGCAGCTTGTACAGGCCGTCCTCCGAGGAGCTGTTTTTT
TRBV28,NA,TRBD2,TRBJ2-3,CAGGGGGTDTQYF,TGTGCCGGAGGTGGGGGGGGCACAGATACGCAGTATTTT
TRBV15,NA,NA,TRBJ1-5,CATSRDSPGASNQPQHF,TGTGCCACCAGCAGAGATTCCCCAGGGGCGAGCAATCAGCCCCAGCATTTT
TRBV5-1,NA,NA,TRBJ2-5,CASSVGASVGETQYF,TGCGCCAGCAGCGTCGGAGCTAGCGTAGGCGAGACCCAGTACTTC
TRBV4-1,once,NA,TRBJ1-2,CASSQGEEYGYTF,TGCGCCAGCAGCCAAGGGGAGGAGTATGGCTACACCTTC
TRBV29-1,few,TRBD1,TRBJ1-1,CSVNVLGTGFSAEAFF,TGCAGCGTTAATGTTCTCGGGACAGGGTTTAGCGCTGAAGCTTTCTTT
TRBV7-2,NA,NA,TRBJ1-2,CASSLISEGRLSGYTF,TGTGCCAGCAGCTTAATATCGGAGGGAAGGTTGAGCGGCTACACCTTC
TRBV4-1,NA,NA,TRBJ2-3,CASSDPTGLTDTQYF,TGCGCCAGCAGTGACCCAACAGGGCTCACAGATACGCAGTATTTT
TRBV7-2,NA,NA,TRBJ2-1,CASSLAGPSYNEQFF,TGTGCCAGCAGCTTAGCTGGCCCCTCTTACAATGAGCAGTTCTTC